The 26 T cell receptor beta chains below were found in one sample sequenced in a study of blood T cells in healthy people across ages. The second PCR ran about 6 to 12 cycles with a sample-barcoded 5' primer and J-beta primers. Each CDR3 protein is one row after TCRdb ran MiXCR on the 5' RACE reads. Altogether roughly 1.4 million distinct CDR3 sequences are present, approximately 63% being singletons, with the ten largest covering over 5.5%. The sample was blood. The receptor source for this set is a man aged 18 to 29 in good health.

This clonotype was seen a few times. J is TRBJ1-2 and V is TRBV20-1, with D unresolved. This CDR3 comprises 15 residues. Trimming pared 1 base from V and 2 bases from J, leaving 14 bases between. Germline CDR1 DFQATT, CDR2 SNEGSKA (reference sequence). Here the CDR3 DNA reads TGCAGTGCTAGAGTGACCGATAAAGGCAACTATGGCTACACCTTC. This sequence encodes CSARVTDKGNYGYTF.

This chain links TRBV4-3 with TRBJ1-2; D call uncertain. This CDR3 region has 14 residues. V lost 0 bases and J lost 5, with 10 bases in between. The germline CDR1 and CDR2 sequences are LGHNA and YSLEER. This CDR3 is CASSQDWTSYGYTF. The CDR3 region has the DNA TGCGCCAGCAGCCAAGATTGGACGAGTTATGGCTACACCTTC.

This clonotype was seen once. The rearrangement joins TRBV6-1 to TRBJ2-1; 7 bases align to TRBD1. There are 14 residues in the CDR3. CDR1 is MNHNS, CDR2 SASEGT, per germline. Trimming cost V 2 bases and J 6 bases; bases outside gene matches: 4. This CDR3 is CASSEPGQANEQFF. CDR3 bases: TGTGCCAGCAGTGAACCCGGACAGGCCAATGAGCAGTTCTTC.

This clonotype was detected only a few times. The V and J genes are TRBV10-3 and TRBJ1-2, with 7 bases lining up with TRBD1. J gave up 1 base and V 11 bases, and 13 bases lay outside the gene matches. The germline gives CDR1 ENHRY, CDR2 SYGVKD. CDR3 length equals 15 residues. The CDR3 is CALSNGQGDNYGYTF. The CDR3 DNA follows: TGTGCCCTCTCCAACGGCCAGGGGGATAACTATGGCTACACCTTC.

This clonotype was seen only a few times. V usage is TRBV7-9 and J usage is TRBJ1-2; 9 bases fit TRBD1. Germline CDR1 reads SEHNR; CDR2 reads FQNEAQ (reference sequence). CDR3 length equals 16 residues. With 5 bases clipped from V and 1 base from J, the junction kept 8 bases outside the gene matches. The CDR3 spells CASSPDRGIHNYGYTF. The DNA for the CDR3 is TGTGCCAGCAGCCCTGACAGGGGGATCCATAACTATGGCTACACCTTC. Full variable domain (remainder filled in from reference TRBV7-9 and TRBJ1-2): DTGVSQNPRHKITKRGQNVTFRCDPISEHNRLYWYRQTLGQGPEFLTYFQNEAQLEKSRLLSDRFSAERPKGSFSTLEIQRTEQGDSAMYLCASSPDRGIHNYGYTFGSGTRLTVV.

This chain links TRBV10-3 with TRBJ2-7; weak D call: TRBD2 (5 bases). Germline lookup yields CDR1 ENHRY and CDR2 SYGVKD. The CDR3 covers 14 residues. Trimming pared 6 bases from V and 3 bases from J, leaving 15 bases between. The CDR3 DNA reads as TGTGCCATCAGAGCAGAGGGCGTATACTACGAGCAGTACTTC. Amino acid sequence: CAIRAEGVYYEQYF.

V is TRBV6-6 and J is TRBJ1-6; 8 bases are a match to TRBD1. Germline trimming cut 6 bases from V and 9 bases from J; bases unmatched to any gene: 4. The CDR3 has 13 residues. Germline lookup yields CDR1 MNHNY and CDR2 SVGAGI (reference sequence). CDR3 region: CASRPGQASPLHF. In nucleotides, the CDR3 is TGTGCCAGCAGGCCGGGACAGGCTTCACCCCTCCACTTT.

The chain carries TRBV6-7 and TRBJ2-2; D is perhaps TRBD2 (6 bases). TRBV6-7 carries the ORF label, with uncertain function. V shed 4 bases and J shed 4 bases, with 10 bases lying between them. The CDR3 sequence is 14 residues long. CDR3 in amino acids: CASSCGLITGELFF. The CDR3 DNA reads TGTGCCAGCAGTTGCGGACTAATCACCGGGGAGCTGTTTTTT.

The chain recombines TRBV4-1 with TRBJ2-5, with unresolved D. Germline values: CDR1 MGHRA, CDR2 YSYEKL. V was pared by 6 bases and J by 5 bases, with 13 bases between. There are 13 residues in the CDR3. The CDR3 sequence: CASSYTQSETQYF. Here the CDR3 DNA reads TGCGCCAGCAGTTATACCCAATCGGAGACCCAGTACTTC.

The rearrangement joins TRBV7-2 to TRBJ2-7, with D possibly being TRBD1 (5 bases). This CDR3 is built from 11 residues. V was pared by 8 bases and J by 6 bases, with 11 bases between. CDR1 is SGHTA, CDR2 FQGNSA, per germline. The CDR3 region is CASGVRGEQYF. Written as DNA, the CDR3 is TGTGCCAGCGGGGTTAGGGGCGAGCAGTACTTC.

The rearrangement links TRBV7-9 to TRBJ2-5; possible D gene TRBD1, 6 bases. The J call could be wrong; TRBJ2-7 is a better fit for the DNA end. The CDR3 contains 14 residues. Germline V lookup: CDR1 SEHNR, CDR2 FQNEAQ (reference sequence). In nucleotides, the CDR3 is TGTGCCAGCACCCCACAGGGATCCCTCGACGAGCAGTACTTC. The encoded protein is CASTPQGSLDEQYF.

The rearrangement uses TRBV20-1 and TRBJ2-1; D not resolved. The CDR3 loop spans 13 amino acids. The V end lost 3 bases, the J end lost 2 bases, and 8 bases lay between the germline ends. Germline V gives CDR1 DFQATT, CDR2 SNEGSKA (reference sequence). The CDR3 spells CSARPTAYNEQFF. The CDR3 DNA is TGCAGTGCTAGGCCGACTGCCTACAATGAGCAGTTCTTC.

The chain links TRBV10-3 to TRBJ2-3; 8 positions match TRBD1. The V and J ends lost 4 bases and 6 bases, in that order; junction bases with no gene match: 12. The CDR3 sequence is 16 residues long. Germline CDR1 and CDR2: ENHRY and SYGVKD. The CDR3 here is CAISGNVGQVHDTQYF. CDR3 nucleotides: TGTGCCATCAGTGGTAACGTGGGACAGGTTCACGATACGCAGTATTTT.

The chain employs TRBV5-1 and TRBJ1-1; D is possibly TRBD1 (5 bases). Germline lookup yields CDR1 SGHRS and CDR2 YFSETQ. V shed 0 bases and J shed 11 bases, with 17 bases lying between them. This CDR3 is built from 14 residues. The CDR3: CASSLEGQSPGAFF. The CDR3, as DNA: TGCGCCAGCAGCTTGGAGGGGCAATCACCGGGCGCTTTCTTT. Combining the CDR3 with reference TRBV5-1 and TRBJ1-1 gives the whole variable domain KAGVTQTPRYLIKTRGQQVTLSCSPISGHRSVSWYQQTPGQGLQFLFEYFSETQRNKGNFPGRFSGRQFSNSRSEMNVSTLELGDSALYLCASSLEGQSPGAFFGQGTRLTVV.

The gene calls are TRBV12-3 or TRBV12-4 and TRBJ2-4; 8 nucleotides line up with TRBD1. The better agreement between TRBJ2-7 and the DNA end casts doubt on the J call. The CDR3 consists of 15 residues. Here the CDR3 reads CASSFLSGQDYEQYF. The CDR3 coding sequence is TGTGCCAGCAGTTTTCTTTCGGGACAGGACTACGAGCAGTACTTC.

This clonotype has only one observation. The chain links TRBV6-6 to TRBJ1-2; D is uncertain. The CDR3 contains 14 residues. The V end lost 4 bases, the J end lost 1 base, and 10 bases lay between the germline ends. Germline V gene sequence: CDR1 MNHNY, CDR2 SVGAGI (reference sequence). The CDR3 nucleotides read TGTGCCAGCAGTTTTGGAGAAATTAACTATGGCTACACCTTC. It yields the protein CASSFGEINYGYTF.

The J gene is TRBJ2-7, the V gene TRBV3-1, with a possible D match to TRBD1 (5 bases). The closer fit of TRBJ2-5 to the DNA end suggests the J call may be wrong. CDR1 LGHDT and CDR2 YNNKEL come from the germline V gene (reference sequence). The CDR3 is 15 amino acids. The CDR3 sequence: CASSQIQEYQETQYF. Here the CDR3 DNA reads TGTGCCAGCAGCCAAATACAGGAGTACCAAGAGACCCAGTACTTC.

The rearrangement joins TRBV5-5 to TRBJ2-7; D might be TRBD1 (6 bases). CDR1 and CDR2 (germline): SGHKS, YYEKEE (reference sequence). The CDR3 spans 14 residues. The V end lost 2 bases, the J end lost 4 bases, and 13 bases lay between the germline ends. The CDR3 sequence is CASSFLAQGYEQYF. The CDR3 DNA reads TGTGCCAGCAGCTTCCTAGCCCAGGGGTACGAGCAGTACTTC.

The chain couples TRBV25-1 to TRBJ1-1; 10 bases agree with TRBD1. The V gene end was trimmed by 6 bases and the J gene end by 4 bases; junction bases not matched to a gene: 8. The CDR3 is 15 amino acids. The germline V gene encodes CDR1 MGHDK and CDR2 SYGVNS. The DNA of the CDR3 is TGTGCCAGCAGGACAGGGGGCGCGAAAAGCACTGAAGCTTTCTTT. It yields the protein CASRTGGAKSTEAFF.

V gene TRBV4-1 combines with J gene TRBJ2-7; 10 nucleotides line up with TRBD2. The V gene's germline CDR1 is MGHRA and CDR2 YSYEKL. This CDR3 region has 16 residues. Trimming at V came to 0 bases and at J to 2 bases, leaving 4 bases not matched to a gene. CDR3 amino acids: CASSQDTSGIPYEQYF. The CDR3 nucleotides are TGCGCCAGCAGCCAAGATACTAGCGGGATTCCCTACGAGCAGTACTTC.

V and J are TRBV20-1 and TRBJ2-1, with 10 bases that match TRBD2. This CDR3 is built from 16 residues. J lost 4 bases, V lost 5 bases, and 11 bases had no gene match. From germline, CDR1 is DFQATT and CDR2 SNEGSKA (reference sequence). The CDR3 DNA reads TGCAGTGCTCCTCACCCACTAGCGGGGATATACAATGAGCAGTTCTTC. It encodes CSAPHPLAGIYNEQFF.

V is TRBV12-3 or TRBV12-4 and J is TRBJ1-6, with 7 bases lining up with TRBD1. This CDR3 is 14 amino acids long. V was clipped by 3 bases and J by 8 bases; unmatched bases: 4. In DNA form, the CDR3 reads TGTGCCAGCAGTTTGGGACAGACCTATTCACCCCTCCACTTT. This sequence encodes CASSLGQTYSPLHF.

This clonotype was picked up many times. This chain uses TRBV4-1 with TRBJ1-4, with 7 bases matching TRBD1. This CDR3 contains 16 residues. Germline lookup yields CDR1 MGHRA and CDR2 YSYEKL. V trimming: 5 bases; J trimming: 11 bases; junction bases outside the gene matches: 17. The chain's CDR3 is CASSAITQGEVQKLFF. As DNA, the CDR3 is TGCGCCAGCAGCGCTATAACCCAGGGGGAGGTGCAGAAACTGTTTTTT.

The table lists this clonotype with a few counts. The chain recombines TRBV6-1 with TRBJ1-1; 7 nucleotides match TRBD1. CDR3 size: 14 residues. V lost 6 bases to trimming and J lost 5 bases; unmatched junction nucleotides: 9. The germline gives CDR1 MNHNS, CDR2 SASEGT. The CDR3: CASRKRDRETEAFF. In DNA, the CDR3 is TGTGCCAGCAGGAAACGGGACAGAGAGACTGAAGCTTTCTTT.

The J gene is TRBJ2-5, the V gene TRBV27; 11 bases are a match to TRBD2. Losses at the gene ends were 4 bases for V and 4 bases for J; bases not matched to a gene: 20. The germline gives CDR1 MNHEY, CDR2 SMNVEV (reference sequence). This CDR3 comprises 20 residues. Here the CDR3 reads CASSSPEWASGGRWRETQYF. As DNA, the CDR3 is TGTGCCAGCAGTTCACCCGAGTGGGCTAGCGGGGGGCGCTGGCGAGAGACCCAGTACTTC.

The gene calls are TRBV5-1 and TRBJ2-1; TRBD2 matches at 9 bases. The length of the CDR3 is 15 residues. CDR1 SGHRS and CDR2 YFSETQ come from the germline V gene. Unmatched junction bases numbered 5, after V lost 1 base and J lost 6 bases. The DNA of the CDR3 is TGCGCCAGCAGCTTGATAGCGGGAGATCGCAATGAGCAGTTCTTC. It specifies CASSLIAGDRNEQFF.